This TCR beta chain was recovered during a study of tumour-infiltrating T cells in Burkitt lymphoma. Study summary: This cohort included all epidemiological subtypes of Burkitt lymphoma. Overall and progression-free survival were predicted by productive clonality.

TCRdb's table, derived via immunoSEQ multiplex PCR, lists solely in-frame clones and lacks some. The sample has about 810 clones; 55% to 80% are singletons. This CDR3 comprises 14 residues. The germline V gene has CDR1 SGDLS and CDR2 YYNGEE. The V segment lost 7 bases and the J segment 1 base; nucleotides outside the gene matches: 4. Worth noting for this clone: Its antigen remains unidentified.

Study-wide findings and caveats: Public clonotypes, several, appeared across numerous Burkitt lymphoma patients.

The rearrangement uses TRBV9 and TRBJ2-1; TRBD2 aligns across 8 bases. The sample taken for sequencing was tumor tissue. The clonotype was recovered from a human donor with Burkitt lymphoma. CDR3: CASEAGASYNEQFF. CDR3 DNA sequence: TGTGCCAGCGAAGCGGGAGCATCCTACAATGAGCAGTTCTTC.